This T cell receptor beta chain was retrieved from a study of T cell repertoires in cytomegalovirus infection. Study information: Public TCR beta signatures provided an indication of both CMV infection and a matching HLA type.

The V end was cut by 5 bases, the J end by 2 bases, with 10 bases between. CDR1 and CDR2 from the germline V gene are SGHVS and FNYEAQ. The CDR3 is 14 residues long. This clonotype was seen at least ten times. The antigen is not known. TCRdb passed the reads through MiXCR, listing each CDR3 protein once. Of 310,000 or so distinct CDR3 sequences listed, roughly a quarter were seen once; the top ten hold about 14%. Study-level results: HLA-C-restricted, CMV-specific TCR beta clonotypes were dominant ex vivo. The cumulative frequency of public TCR beta families distinguished individuals who carried CMV together with the relevant HLA.

This receptor was identified in a human donor in good health (CMV status not recorded). Some clones in this sample may be carry-over from other donors' samples. Sequencing input: PBMCs. The chain carries TRBV7-6 and TRBJ1-3, with TRBD1 as a possible D gene (5 bases). CDR3 loop: CASSLGTAGNTIYF. The DNA for the CDR3 is TGTGCCAGCAGCCTCGGGACGGCTGGAAACACCATATATTTT.